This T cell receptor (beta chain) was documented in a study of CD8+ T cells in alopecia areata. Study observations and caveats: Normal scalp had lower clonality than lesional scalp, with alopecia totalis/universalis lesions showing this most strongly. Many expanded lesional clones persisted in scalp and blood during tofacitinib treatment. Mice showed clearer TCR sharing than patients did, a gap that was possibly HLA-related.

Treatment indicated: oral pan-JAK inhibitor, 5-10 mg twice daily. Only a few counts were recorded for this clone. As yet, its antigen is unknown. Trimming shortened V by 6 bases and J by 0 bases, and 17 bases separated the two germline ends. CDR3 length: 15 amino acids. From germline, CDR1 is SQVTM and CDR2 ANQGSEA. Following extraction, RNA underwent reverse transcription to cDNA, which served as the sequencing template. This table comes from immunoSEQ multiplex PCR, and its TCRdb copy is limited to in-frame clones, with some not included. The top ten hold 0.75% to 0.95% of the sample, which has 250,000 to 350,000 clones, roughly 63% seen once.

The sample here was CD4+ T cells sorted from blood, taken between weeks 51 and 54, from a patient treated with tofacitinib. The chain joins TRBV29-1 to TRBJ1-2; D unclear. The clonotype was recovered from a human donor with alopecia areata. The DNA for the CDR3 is TGCAGCGTCAAGTTGATAGGAGGGCCTAACTATGGCTACACCTTC. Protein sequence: CSVKLIGGPNYGYTF.